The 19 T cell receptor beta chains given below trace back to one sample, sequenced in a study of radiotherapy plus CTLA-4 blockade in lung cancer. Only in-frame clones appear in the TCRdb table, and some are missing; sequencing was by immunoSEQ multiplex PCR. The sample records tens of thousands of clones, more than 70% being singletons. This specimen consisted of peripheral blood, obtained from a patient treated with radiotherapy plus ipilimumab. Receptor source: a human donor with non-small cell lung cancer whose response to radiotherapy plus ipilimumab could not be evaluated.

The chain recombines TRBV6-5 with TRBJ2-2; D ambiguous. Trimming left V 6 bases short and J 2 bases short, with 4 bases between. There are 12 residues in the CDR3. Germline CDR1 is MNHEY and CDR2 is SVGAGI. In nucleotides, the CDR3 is TGTGCCAGCAGACTTAACACCGGGGAGCTGTTTTTT. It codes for CASRLNTGELFF.

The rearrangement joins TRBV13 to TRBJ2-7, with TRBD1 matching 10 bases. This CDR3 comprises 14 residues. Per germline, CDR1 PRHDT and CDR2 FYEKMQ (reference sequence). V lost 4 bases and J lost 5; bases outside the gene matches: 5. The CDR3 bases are TGTGCCAGCAGCTATGACAGGGGGCTGGACGAGCAGTACTTC. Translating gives CASSYDRGLDEQYF.

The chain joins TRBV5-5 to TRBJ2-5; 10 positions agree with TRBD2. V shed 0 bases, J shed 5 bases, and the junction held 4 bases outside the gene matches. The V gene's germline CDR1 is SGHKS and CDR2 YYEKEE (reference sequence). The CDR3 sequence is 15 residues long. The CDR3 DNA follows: TGTGCCAGCAGCTTGGCAGCGGGGGGGTGGGAGACCCAGTACTTC. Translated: CASSLAAGGWETQYF.

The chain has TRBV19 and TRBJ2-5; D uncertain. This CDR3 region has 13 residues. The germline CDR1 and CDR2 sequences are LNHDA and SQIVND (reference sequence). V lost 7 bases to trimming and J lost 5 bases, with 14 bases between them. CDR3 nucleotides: TGTGCCAGTACCGATACCCCTCGGGAGACCCAGTACTTC. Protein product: CASTDTPRETQYF.

DNA of the CDR3: TGTGCCATCAGTGAGGGACAGGCCCAGCCCCAGCATTTT. Translating it yields CAISEGQAQPQHF. The chain joins TRBV10-3 to TRBJ1-5; 7 bases match TRBD1. V gave up 2 bases and J gave up 7 bases; unmatched junction bases: 2. This CDR3 has 13 residues. Per the germline V gene, CDR1 is ENHRY and CDR2 is SYGVKD.

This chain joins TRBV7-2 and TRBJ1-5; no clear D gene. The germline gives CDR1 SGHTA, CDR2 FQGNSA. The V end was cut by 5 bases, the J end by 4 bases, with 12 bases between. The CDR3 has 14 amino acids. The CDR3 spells CASSLNPGNQPQHF. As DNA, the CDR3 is TGTGCCAGCAGCCTCAACCCCGGGAATCAGCCCCAGCATTTT.

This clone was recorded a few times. Here the CDR3 reads CASSIRTGTGGPIQYF. The DNA for the CDR3 is TGTGCCAGCAGCATTCGCACCGGGACCGGGGGTCCCATTCAGTACTTC. The chain recombines TRBV21-1 with TRBJ2-4; TRBD2, the table's D call, was not compared with the DNA. TRBV21-1 is a pseudogene locus. The CDR3 sequence is 16 residues long.

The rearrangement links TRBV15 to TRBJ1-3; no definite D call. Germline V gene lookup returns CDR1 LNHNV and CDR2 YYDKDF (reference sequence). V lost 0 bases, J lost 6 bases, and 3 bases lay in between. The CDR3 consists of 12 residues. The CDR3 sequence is CATSRDKNTIYF. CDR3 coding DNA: TGTGCCACCAGCAGAGATAAAAACACCATATATTTT. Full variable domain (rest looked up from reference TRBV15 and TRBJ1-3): DAMVIQNPRYQVTQFGKPVTLSCSQTLNHNVMYWYQQKSSQAPKLLFHYYDKDFNNEADTPDNFQSRRPNTSFCFLDIRSPGLGDTAMYLCATSRDKNTIYFGEGSWLTVV.

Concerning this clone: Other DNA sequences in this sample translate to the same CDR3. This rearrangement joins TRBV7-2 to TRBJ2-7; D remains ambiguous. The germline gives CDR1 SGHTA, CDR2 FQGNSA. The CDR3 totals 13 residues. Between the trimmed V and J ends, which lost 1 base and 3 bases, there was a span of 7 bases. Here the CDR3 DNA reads TGTGCCAGCAGCTTAGGCGCTAGCTACGAGCAGTACTTC. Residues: CASSLGASYEQYF.

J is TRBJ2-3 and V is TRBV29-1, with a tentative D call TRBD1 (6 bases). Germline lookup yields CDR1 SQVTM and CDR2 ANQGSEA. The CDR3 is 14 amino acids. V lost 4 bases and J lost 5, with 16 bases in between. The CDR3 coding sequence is TGCAGCGTTGGGGCACTGCGAGGGGGAGATACGCAGTATTTT. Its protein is CSVGALRGGDTQYF.

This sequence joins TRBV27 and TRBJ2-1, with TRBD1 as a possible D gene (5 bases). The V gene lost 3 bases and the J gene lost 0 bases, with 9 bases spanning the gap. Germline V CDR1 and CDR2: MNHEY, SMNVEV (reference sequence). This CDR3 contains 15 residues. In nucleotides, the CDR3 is TGTGCCAGCAGTTTGCAGGGCCCCTCCTACAATGAGCAGTTCTTC. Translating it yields CASSLQGPSYNEQFF.

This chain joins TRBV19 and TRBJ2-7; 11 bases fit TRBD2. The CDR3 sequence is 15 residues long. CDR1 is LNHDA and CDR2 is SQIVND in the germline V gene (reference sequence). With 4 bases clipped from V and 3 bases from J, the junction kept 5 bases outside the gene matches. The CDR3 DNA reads TGTGCCAGTAGTAGTGGCACTAGCGGGAGCTACGAGCAGTACTTC. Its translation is CASSSGTSGSYEQYF.

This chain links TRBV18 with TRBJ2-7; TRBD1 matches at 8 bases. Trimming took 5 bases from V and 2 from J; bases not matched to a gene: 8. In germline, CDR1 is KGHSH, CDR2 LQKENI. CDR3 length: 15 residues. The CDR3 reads CASSIAGTGAYEQYF. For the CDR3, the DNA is TGTGCCAGCTCAATTGCCGGGACAGGAGCCTACGAGCAGTACTTC. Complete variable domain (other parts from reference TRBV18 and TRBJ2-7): NAGVMQNPRHLVRRRGQEARLRCSPMKGHSHVYWYRQLPEEGLKFMVYLQKENIIDESGMPKERFSAEFPKEGPSILRIQQVVRGDSAAYFCASSIAGTGAYEQYFGPGTRLTVT.

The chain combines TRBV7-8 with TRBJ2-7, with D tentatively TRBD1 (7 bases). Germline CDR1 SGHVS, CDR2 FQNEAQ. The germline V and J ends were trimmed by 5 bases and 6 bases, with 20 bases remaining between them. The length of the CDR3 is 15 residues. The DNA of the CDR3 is TGTGCCAGCAGCGGCCAGGGGGGAGTTAGGGGCGAGCAGTACTTC. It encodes CASSGQGGVRGEQYF. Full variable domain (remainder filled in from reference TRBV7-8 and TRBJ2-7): GAGVSQSPRYKVAKRGQDVALRCDPISGHVSLFWYQQALGQGPEFLTYFQNEAQLDKSGLPSDRFFAERPEGSVSTLKIQRTQQEDSAVYLCASSGQGGVRGEQYFGPGTRLTVT.

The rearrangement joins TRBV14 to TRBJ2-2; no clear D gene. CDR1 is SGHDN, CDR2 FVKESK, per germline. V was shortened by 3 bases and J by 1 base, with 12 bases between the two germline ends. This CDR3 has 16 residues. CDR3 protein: CASSQRISMNTGELFF. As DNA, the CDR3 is TGTGCCAGCAGCCAGAGGATCTCCATGAACACCGGGGAGCTGTTTTTT. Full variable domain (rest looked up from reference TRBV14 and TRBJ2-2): EAGVTQFPSHSVIEKGQTVTLRCDPISGHDNLYWYRRVMGKEIKFLLHFVKESKQDESGMPNNRFLAERTGGTYSTLKVQPAELEDSGVYFCASSQRISMNTGELFFGEGSRLTVL.

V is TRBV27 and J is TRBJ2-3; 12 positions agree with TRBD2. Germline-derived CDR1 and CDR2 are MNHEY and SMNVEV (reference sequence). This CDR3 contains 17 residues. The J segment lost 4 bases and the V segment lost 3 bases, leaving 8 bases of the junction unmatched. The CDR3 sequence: CASSFLGLAGPPDTQYF. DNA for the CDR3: TGTGCCAGCAGTTTCCTAGGACTAGCGGGGCCCCCAGATACGCAGTATTTT.

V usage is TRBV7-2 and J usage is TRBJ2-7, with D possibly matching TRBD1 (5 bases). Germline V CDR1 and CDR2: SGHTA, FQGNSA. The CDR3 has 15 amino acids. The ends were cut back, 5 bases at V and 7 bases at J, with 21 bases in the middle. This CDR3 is CASSHPERGAREQYF. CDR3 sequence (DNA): TGTGCCAGCAGCCACCCGGAACGTGGGGCGCGGGAGCAGTACTTC. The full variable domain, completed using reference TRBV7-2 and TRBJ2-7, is GAGVSQSPSNKVTEKGKDVELRCDPISGHTALYWYRQSLGQGLEFLIYFQGNSAPDKSGLPSDRFSAERTGGSVSTLTIQRTQQEDSAVYLCASSHPERGAREQYFGPGTRLTVT.

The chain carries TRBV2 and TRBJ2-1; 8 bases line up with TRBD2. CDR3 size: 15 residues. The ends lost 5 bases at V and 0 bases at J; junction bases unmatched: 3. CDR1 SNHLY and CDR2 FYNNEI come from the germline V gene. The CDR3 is CASSRSGGSYNEQFF. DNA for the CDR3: TGTGCCAGCAGTCGCAGCGGGGGCTCCTACAATGAGCAGTTCTTC.

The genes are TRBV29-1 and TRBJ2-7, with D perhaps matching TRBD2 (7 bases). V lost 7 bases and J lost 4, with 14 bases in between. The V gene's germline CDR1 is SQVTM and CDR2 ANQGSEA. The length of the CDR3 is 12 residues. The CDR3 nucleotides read TGCAGCGCGGGGAGGGGGTGGTACGAGCAGTACTTC. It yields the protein CSAGRGWYEQYF.